This T cell receptor (beta chain) is drawn from a study of spatial heterogeneity in lung cancer. Study information: Detection consistently captured more beta-chain sequences than alpha-chain sequences.

A unique molecular identifier was attached to every TCR cDNA molecule. TCRdb itself ran the 5' RACE reads through MiXCR, one entry per CDR3 protein. The sample records roughly 28,000 distinct CDR3 sequences, around 8.4% being singletons. Time point of the sample: sample taken at primary tumor resection. Unsorted whole RNA samples from tumor, nontumor lung or frozen PBMC were sequenced. This clonotype showed up many times. The antigen is unknown. CDR3 length: 15 amino acids. Per germline, CDR1 SGHVS and CDR2 FQNEAQ. V lost 2 bases to trimming and J lost 2 bases; unmatched junction nucleotides: 2. Whole-study results and caveats: More often at tumor resection than at routine follow-up, ubiquitous expanded tumor TCRs were detected in the blood.

Here the sequenced sample was PBMCs, taken at surgery. The receptor was isolated from a female donor with early-stage non-small cell lung cancer. The chain links TRBV7-8 to TRBJ1-3; TRBD1 agrees at 8 bases. CDR3 loop: CASSLSRGPGNTIYF. The CDR3 region has the DNA TGTGCCAGCAGCTTAAGCAGGGGGCCTGGAAACACCATATATTTT.